The next 18 T cell receptor beta chains were all read from a single sample in a study of blood T cell repertoires in COVID-19. Only in-frame clones appear in the TCRdb table, and some are missing; sequencing was by immunoSEQ multiplex PCR. The sample contains over 95,000 clones, 84% of which appear only once. Sequencing was done on a sample of peripheral blood. The receptors were gathered from a woman in her fifties or sixties with acute or convalescent COVID-19.

The V call is TRBV7-2, the J call TRBJ1-3; the D gene is possibly TRBD1 (5 bases). The germline V gene encodes CDR1 SGHTA and CDR2 FQGNSA. This CDR3 spans 16 amino acids. V gave up 1 base and J gave up 2 bases, with 12 bases separating them. In DNA form, the CDR3 reads TGTGCCAGCAGCTTAGTTACAGGACTAACTGGAAACACCATATATTTT. It specifies CASSLVTGLTGNTIYF.

The V call is TRBV5-6, the J call TRBJ1-2; D is undetermined. Germline values: CDR1 SGHDT, CDR2 YYEEEE. The length of the CDR3 is 13 residues. Trimming cost V 0 bases and J 4 bases, with 7 bases left between them. For the CDR3, the DNA is TGTGCCAGCAGCTTGGCGAGATTCTATGGCTACACCTTC. Translating it yields CASSLARFYGYTF.

This chain uses TRBV20-1 with TRBJ1-3; D is unclear. Germline V gene sequence: CDR1 DFQATT, CDR2 SNEGSKA (reference sequence). The CDR3 consists of 12 residues. Trimming took 3 bases from V and 1 from J, leaving 4 bases between them. The CDR3 loop is CSASLSGNTIYF. The CDR3, as DNA: TGCAGTGCTAGTCTGTCTGGAAACACCATATATTTT.

The chain carries TRBV28 and TRBJ2-6; D gene uncertain. Germline V lookup: CDR1 MDHEN, CDR2 SYDVKM. There are 14 residues in the CDR3. Trimming shortened V by 6 bases and J by 0 bases, and 6 bases separated the two germline ends. The CDR3 sequence: CASRLSSGANVLTF. CDR3 DNA sequence: TGTGCCAGCAGGCTAAGCTCTGGGGCCAACGTCCTGACTTTC.

Remarks on this clone: One junction end disagrees with the germline gene, perhaps due to a read error. This CDR3 is CASSLEEWVGSPTF. The CDR3 region has the DNA TGTGCCAGCAGCTTGGAAGAGTGGGTGGGCAGTCCGACCTTT. This sequence joins TRBV5-4 and TRBJ1-1; D not resolved. This CDR3 has 14 amino acids. Germline V gives CDR1 SGHNT, CDR2 YYREEE (reference sequence).

This chain links TRBV30 with TRBJ1-1; D not certain. Per the germline V gene, CDR1 is GTSNPN and CDR2 is SVGIG (reference sequence). This CDR3 has 13 amino acids. V was clipped by 0 bases and J by 0 bases, with 5 bases between them. CDR3 coding DNA: TGTGCCTGGAGTGTCCAGATGAACACTGAAGCTTTCTTT. The encoded protein is CAWSVQMNTEAFF.

The chain combines TRBV10-1 with TRBJ2-5; 9 bases are shared with TRBD1. This CDR3 spans 13 amino acids. Per germline, CDR1 WNHNN and CDR2 SYGVQD (reference sequence). For the CDR3, the DNA is TGCGCGACACAGGGGGCACTTTGGGAGACCCAGTACTTC. It translates to CATQGALWETQYF.

This clone was seen a handful of times. V is TRBV4-3 and J is TRBJ1-6; 9 bases line up with TRBD1. The CDR3 consists of 16 residues. Trimming removed 1 base from V and 5 bases from J; junction bases left unmatched: 3. Germline V CDR1 and CDR2: LGHNA, YSLEER. CDR3 DNA sequence: TGCGCCAGCAGCCAAGTACAGGGGGCGAATAATTCACCCCTCCACTTT. Its translation: CASSQVQGANNSPLHF.

The rearrangement joins TRBV18 to TRBJ2-7; D gene unclear. V lost 3 bases and J lost 7, with 10 bases in between. The CDR3 loop spans 12 amino acids. Looked up from germline, CDR1 is KGHSH and CDR2 is LQKENI. CDR3 nucleotide sequence: TGTGCCAGCTCACCGCGCACAGCTGAGCAGTACTTC. Amino acid sequence: CASSPRTAEQYF.

This clone was recorded once. The chain joins TRBV12-3 or TRBV12-4 to TRBJ2-5; perhaps TRBD1 as D (6 bases). CDR3 length equals 13 residues. V was trimmed by 4 bases and J by 3 bases, leaving 9 bases between them. CDR3 sequence: CASSYTGKETQYF. The CDR3 nucleotides read TGTGCCAGCAGTTATACAGGGAAAGAGACCCAGTACTTC.

In DNA, the CDR3 is TGCGCCAGCAGTGAGTCCGGGACAGGGTTGAGCCAGCCCCAGCATTTT. Translating it yields CASSESGTGLSQPQHF. V and J are TRBV10-2 and TRBJ1-5; TRBD1 matches at 9 bases. This CDR3 has 16 residues. The ends lost 0 bases at V and 7 bases at J; junction bases unmatched: 7. Germline loops: CDR1 WSHSY, CDR2 SAAADI.

The V and J genes are TRBV3-1 (or the pseudogene TRBV3-2) and TRBJ1-5; unclear D gene. The germline V gene has CDR1 LGHDT and CDR2 YNNKEL (reference sequence). Trimming took off 1 base at V and 4 bases at J, with 8 bases between the two ends. This CDR3 comprises 14 residues. The CDR3 is CASSQGAMNQPQHF. The DNA of the CDR3 is TGTGCCAGCAGCCAAGGGGCGATGAATCAGCCCCAGCATTTT.

The J gene is TRBJ1-1, the V gene TRBV9; a possible D gene is TRBD1 (6 bases). The V gene's germline CDR1 is SGDLS and CDR2 YYNGEE. There are 16 residues in the CDR3. Trimming took off 0 bases at V and 1 base at J, with 13 bases between the two ends. CDR3 bases: TGTGCCAGCAGCGTAGGGGTCAGGACAGCGAACACTGAAGCTTTCTTT. Its translation is CASSVGVRTANTEAFF.

The gene calls are TRBV2 and TRBJ2-7; D is unresolved. The germline V gene encodes CDR1 SNHLY and CDR2 FYNNEI. There are 10 residues in the CDR3. Trimming took 8 bases from V and 2 from J, leaving 4 bases between them. CDR3 DNA sequence: TGTGCCAGCGGGCCCTACGAGCAGTACTTC. It encodes CASGPYEQYF.

The rearrangement links TRBV14 to TRBJ1-6; 7 bases fit TRBD1. Trimming at V came to 1 base and at J to 6 bases, leaving 3 bases not matched to a gene. There are 15 residues in the CDR3. From germline, CDR1 is SGHDN and CDR2 FVKESK. CDR3 coding DNA: TGTGCCAGCAGCCAAGGGGGGACAGTTAATTCACCCCTCCACTTT. Translation gives CASSQGGTVNSPLHF.

J is TRBJ2-3 and V is TRBV5-1; D perhaps matches TRBD1 (6 bases). Germline CDR1 is SGHRS and CDR2 is YFSETQ. CDR3 length equals 18 residues. The V gene lost 1 base and the J gene lost 1 base, with 19 bases spanning the gap. DNA for the CDR3: TGCGCCAGCAGCTTGTGGGTCCCCGGACAGTCGCGCACAGATACGCAGTATTTT. This sequence encodes CASSLWVPGQSRTDTQYF.

This clone occurred once. In DNA, the CDR3 is TGTGCCAGTAGTATTGGCAGGGGTGGTGGCAATCAGCCCCAGCATTTT. Translating gives CASSIGRGGGNQPQHF. The V gene is TRBV19, the J gene TRBJ1-5, with a possible D match to TRBD1 (6 bases). Trimming cost V 3 bases and J 2 bases, with 14 bases left between them. The CDR3 spans 16 residues. Germline V lookup: CDR1 LNHDA, CDR2 SQIVND (reference sequence).

This chain joins TRBV6-6 and TRBJ1-4, with 9 nucleotides matching TRBD1. V gave up 3 bases and J gave up 8 bases; unmatched junction bases: 7. This CDR3 comprises 15 residues. Looked up from germline, CDR1 is MNHNY and CDR2 is SVGAGI (reference sequence). CDR3 loop: CASSYGGQGNEKLFF. CDR3 nucleotides: TGTGCCAGCAGTTATGGGGGACAGGGCAACGAAAAACTGTTTTTT.